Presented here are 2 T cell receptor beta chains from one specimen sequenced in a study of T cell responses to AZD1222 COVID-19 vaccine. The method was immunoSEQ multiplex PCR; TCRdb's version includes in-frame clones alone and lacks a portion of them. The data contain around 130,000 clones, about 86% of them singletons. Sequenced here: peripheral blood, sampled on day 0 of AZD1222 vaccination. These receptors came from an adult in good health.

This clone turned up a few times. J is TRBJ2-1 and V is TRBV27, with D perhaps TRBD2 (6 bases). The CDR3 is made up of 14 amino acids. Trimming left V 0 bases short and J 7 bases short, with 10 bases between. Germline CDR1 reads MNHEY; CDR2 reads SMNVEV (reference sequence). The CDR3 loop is CASSLSAGGNEQFF. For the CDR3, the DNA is TGTGCCAGCAGTTTATCGGCAGGAGGGAATGAGCAGTTCTTC.

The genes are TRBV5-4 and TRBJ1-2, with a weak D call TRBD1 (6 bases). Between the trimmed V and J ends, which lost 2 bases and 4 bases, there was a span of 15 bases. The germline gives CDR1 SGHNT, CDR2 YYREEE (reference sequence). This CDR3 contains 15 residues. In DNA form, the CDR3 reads TGTGCCAGCAGCTTTGTTGGGGGGCTAAGCTATGGCTACACCTTC. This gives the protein CASSFVGGLSYGYTF.